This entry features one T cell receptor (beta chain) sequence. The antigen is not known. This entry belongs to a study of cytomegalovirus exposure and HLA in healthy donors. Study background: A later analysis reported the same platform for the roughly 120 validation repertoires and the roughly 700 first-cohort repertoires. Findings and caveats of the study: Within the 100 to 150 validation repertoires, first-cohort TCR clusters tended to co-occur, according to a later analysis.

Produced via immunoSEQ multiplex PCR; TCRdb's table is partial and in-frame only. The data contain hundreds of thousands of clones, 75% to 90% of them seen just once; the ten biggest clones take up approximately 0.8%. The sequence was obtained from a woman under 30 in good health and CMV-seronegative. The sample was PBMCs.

CDR3 protein: CASSIGSGLDTQYF. Here the CDR3 DNA reads TGTGCCAGTAGTATCGGTAGCGGACTAGATACGCAGTATTTT. This chain joins TRBV19 and TRBJ2-3; possibly TRBD2 for D (6 bases). This CDR3 contains 14 residues. From germline, CDR1 is LNHDA and CDR2 SQIVND (reference sequence). V gave up 3 bases and J gave up 5 bases, with 12 bases separating them.